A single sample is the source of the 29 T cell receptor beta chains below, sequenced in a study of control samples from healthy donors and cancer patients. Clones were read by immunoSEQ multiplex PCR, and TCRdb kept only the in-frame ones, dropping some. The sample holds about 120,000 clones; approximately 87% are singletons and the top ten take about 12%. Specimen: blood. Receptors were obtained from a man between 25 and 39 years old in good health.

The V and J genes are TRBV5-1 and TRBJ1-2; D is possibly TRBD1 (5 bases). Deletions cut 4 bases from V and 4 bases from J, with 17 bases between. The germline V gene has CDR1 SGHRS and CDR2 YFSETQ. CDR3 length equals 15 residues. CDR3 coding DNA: TGCGCCAGCAGCGGGGAGCAGGGCTTTACCTATGGCTACACCTTC. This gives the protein CASSGEQGFTYGYTF. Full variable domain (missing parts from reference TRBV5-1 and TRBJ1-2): KAGVTQTPRYLIKTRGQQVTLSCSPISGHRSVSWYQQTPGQGLQFLFEYFSETQRNKGNFPGRFSGRQFSNSRSEMNVSTLELGDSALYLCASSGEQGFTYGYTFGSGTRLTVV.

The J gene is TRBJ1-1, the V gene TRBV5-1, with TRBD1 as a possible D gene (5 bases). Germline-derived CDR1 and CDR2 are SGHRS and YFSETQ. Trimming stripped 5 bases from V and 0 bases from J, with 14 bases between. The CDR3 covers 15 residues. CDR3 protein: CASSPGLTVNTEAFF. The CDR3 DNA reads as TGCGCCAGCAGTCCGGGGCTGACGGTGAACACTGAAGCTTTCTTT.

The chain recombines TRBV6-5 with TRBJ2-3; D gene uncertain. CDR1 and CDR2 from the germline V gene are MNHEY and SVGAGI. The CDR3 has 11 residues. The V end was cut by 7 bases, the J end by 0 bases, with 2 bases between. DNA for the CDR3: TGTGCCAGCACCAGCACAGATACGCAGTATTTT. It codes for CASTSTDTQYF.

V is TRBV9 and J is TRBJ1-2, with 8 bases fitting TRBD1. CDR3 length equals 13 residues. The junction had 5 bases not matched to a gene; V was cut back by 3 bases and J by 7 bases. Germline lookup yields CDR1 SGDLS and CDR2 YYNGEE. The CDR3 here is CASSAAGGFGYTF. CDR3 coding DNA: TGTGCCAGCAGCGCGGCAGGGGGCTTTGGCTACACCTTC.

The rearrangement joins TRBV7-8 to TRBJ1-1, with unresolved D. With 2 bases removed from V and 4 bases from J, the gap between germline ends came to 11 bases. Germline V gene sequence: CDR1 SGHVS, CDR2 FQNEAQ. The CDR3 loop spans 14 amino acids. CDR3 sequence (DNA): TGTGCCAGCAGCTTATGGACGCGGGGCACTGAAGCTTTCTTT. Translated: CASSLWTRGTEAFF.

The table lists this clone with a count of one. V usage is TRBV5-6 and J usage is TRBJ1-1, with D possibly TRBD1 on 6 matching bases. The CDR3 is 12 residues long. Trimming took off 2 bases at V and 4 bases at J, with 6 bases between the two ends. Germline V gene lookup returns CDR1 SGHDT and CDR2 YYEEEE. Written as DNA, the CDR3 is TGTGCCAGCAGCTTCAGGGGCACTGAAGCTTTCTTT. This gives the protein CASSFRGTEAFF.

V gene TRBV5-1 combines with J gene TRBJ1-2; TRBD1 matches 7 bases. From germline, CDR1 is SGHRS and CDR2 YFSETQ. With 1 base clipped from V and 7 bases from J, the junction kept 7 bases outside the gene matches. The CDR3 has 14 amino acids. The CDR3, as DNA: TGCGCCAGCAGCTTGAACACAGGGGAGATTGGCTACACCTTC. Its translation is CASSLNTGEIGYTF.

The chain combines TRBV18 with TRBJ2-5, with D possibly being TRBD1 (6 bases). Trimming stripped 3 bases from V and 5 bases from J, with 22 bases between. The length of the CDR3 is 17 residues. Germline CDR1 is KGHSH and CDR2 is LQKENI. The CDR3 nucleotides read TGTGCCAGCTCACCCCGCGCCAAAACAGGGTTCGGTGAGACCCAGTACTTC. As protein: CASSPRAKTGFGETQYF.

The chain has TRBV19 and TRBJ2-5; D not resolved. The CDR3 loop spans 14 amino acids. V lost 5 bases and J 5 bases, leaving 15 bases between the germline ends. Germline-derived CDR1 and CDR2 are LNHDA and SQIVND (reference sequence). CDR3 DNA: TGTGCCAGTAGTCCTGGGCGGTCCCGGGAGACCCAGTACTTC. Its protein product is CASSPGRSRETQYF.

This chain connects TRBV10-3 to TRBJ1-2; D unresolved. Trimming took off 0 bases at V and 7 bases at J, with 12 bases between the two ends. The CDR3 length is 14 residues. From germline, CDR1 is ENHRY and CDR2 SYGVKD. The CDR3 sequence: CAISESKAGGGYTF. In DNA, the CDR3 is TGTGCCATCAGTGAGTCGAAAGCTGGTGGTGGCTACACCTTC.

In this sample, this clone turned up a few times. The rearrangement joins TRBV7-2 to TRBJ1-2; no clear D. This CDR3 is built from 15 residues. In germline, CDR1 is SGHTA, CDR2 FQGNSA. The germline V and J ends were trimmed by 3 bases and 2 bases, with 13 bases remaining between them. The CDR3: CASSFEGRNNYGYTF. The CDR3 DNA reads TGTGCCAGCAGCTTCGAGGGCAGAAACAACTATGGCTACACCTTC. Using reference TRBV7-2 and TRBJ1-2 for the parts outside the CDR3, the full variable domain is GAGVSQSPSNKVTEKGKDVELRCDPISGHTALYWYRQSLGQGLEFLIYFQGNSAPDKSGLPSDRFSAERTGGSVSTLTIQRTQQEDSAVYLCASSFEGRNNYGYTFGSGTRLTVV.

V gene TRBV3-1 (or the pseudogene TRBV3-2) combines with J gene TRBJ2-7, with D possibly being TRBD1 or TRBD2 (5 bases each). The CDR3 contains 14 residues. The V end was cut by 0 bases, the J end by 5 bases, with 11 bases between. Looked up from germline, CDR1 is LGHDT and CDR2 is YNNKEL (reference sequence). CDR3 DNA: TGTGCCAGCAGCCAAGAAGAGGGGTCCAACGAGCAGTACTTC. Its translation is CASSQEEGSNEQYF.

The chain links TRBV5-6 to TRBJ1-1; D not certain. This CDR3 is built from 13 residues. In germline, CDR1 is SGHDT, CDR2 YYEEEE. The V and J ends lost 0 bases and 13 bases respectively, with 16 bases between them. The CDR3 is CASSLGTAAMFFF. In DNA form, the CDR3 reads TGTGCCAGCAGCTTGGGGACCGCCGCTATGTTTTTCTTT. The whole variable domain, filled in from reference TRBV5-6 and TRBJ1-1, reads DAGVTQSPTHLIKTRGQQVTLRCSPKSGHDTVSWYQQALGQGPQFIFQYYEEEERQRGNFPDRFSGHQFPNYSSELNVNALLLGDSALYLCASSLGTAAMFFFGQGTRLTVV.

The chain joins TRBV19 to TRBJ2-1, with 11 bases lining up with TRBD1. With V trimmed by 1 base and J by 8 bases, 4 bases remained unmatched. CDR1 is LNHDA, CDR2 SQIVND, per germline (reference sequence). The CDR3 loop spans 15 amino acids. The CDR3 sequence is CASSIGGTGGDEQFF. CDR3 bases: TGTGCCAGTAGTATAGGCGGGACAGGGGGAGATGAGCAGTTCTTC.

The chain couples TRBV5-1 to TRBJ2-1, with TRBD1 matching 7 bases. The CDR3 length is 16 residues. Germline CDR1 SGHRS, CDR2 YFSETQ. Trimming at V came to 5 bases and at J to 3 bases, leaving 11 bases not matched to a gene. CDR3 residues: CASSSAPGQDYNEQFF. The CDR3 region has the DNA TGCGCCAGCAGTTCCGCCCCCGGACAGGACTACAATGAGCAGTTCTTC.

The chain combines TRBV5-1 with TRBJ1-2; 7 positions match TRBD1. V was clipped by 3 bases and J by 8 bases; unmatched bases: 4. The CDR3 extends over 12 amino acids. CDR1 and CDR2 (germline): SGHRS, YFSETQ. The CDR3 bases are TGCGCCAGCAGCTGGACAGGTTCCGGCTACACCTTC. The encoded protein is CASSWTGSGYTF.

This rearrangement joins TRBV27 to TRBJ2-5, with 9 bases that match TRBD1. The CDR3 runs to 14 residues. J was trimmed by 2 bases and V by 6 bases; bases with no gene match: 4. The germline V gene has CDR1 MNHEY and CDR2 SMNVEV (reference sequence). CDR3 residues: CASRRGQGQETQYF. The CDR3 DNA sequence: TGTGCCAGCAGGAGGGGACAGGGTCAAGAGACCCAGTACTTC.

The CDR3 coding sequence is TGCGCCAGCCTCAAAGAGGGTTTTGGGAACACTGAAGCTTTCTTT. Its protein product is CASLKEGFGNTEAFF. The V call is TRBV4-1, the J call TRBJ1-1; D unclear. Trimming took off 8 bases at V and 1 base at J, with 17 bases between the two ends. CDR3 length equals 15 residues. The germline gives CDR1 MGHRA, CDR2 YSYEKL.

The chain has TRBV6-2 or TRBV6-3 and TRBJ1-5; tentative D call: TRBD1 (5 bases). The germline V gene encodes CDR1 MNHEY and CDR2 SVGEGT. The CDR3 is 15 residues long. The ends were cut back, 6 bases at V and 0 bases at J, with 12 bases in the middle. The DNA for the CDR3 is TGTGCCAGCAGCCTTACGACAGATAGCAATCAGCCCCAGCATTTT. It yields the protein CASSLTTDSNQPQHF.

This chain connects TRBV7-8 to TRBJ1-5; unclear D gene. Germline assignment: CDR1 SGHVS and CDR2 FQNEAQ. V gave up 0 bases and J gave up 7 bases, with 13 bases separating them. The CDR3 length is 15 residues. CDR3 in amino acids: CASSLALRGSQPQHF. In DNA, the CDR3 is TGTGCCAGCAGCTTAGCTCTCCGGGGAAGCCAGCCCCAGCATTTT.

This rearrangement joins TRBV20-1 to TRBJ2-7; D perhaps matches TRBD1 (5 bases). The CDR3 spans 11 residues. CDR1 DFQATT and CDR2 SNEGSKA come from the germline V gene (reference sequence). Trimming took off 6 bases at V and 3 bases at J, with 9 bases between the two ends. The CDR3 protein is CSARQYYEQYF. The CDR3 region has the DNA TGCAGTGCGCGACAGTACTACGAGCAGTACTTC.

CDR3 in DNA: TGTGCCAGCAGTGTTGGGGACTCTAAGACCCAGTACTTC. Translating gives CASSVGDSKTQYF. The J gene is TRBJ2-5, the V gene TRBV2; TRBD2 might be the D (6 bases). Trimming pared 4 bases from V and 6 bases from J, leaving 12 bases between. The CDR3 consists of 13 residues. Germline V CDR1 and CDR2: SNHLY, FYNNEI.

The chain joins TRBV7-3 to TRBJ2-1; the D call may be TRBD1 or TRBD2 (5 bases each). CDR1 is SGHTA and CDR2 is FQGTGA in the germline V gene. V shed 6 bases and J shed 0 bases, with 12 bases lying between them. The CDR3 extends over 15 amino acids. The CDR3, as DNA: TGTGCCAGCAGTTCTGGGGGAAGCTCCTACAATGAGCAGTTCTTC. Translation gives CASSSGGSSYNEQFF.

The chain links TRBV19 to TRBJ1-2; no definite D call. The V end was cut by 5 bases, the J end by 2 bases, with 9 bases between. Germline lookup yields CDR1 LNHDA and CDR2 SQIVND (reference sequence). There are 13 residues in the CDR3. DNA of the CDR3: TGTGCCAGTAGTCCGGGAGGAAACTATGGCTACACCTTC. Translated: CASSPGGNYGYTF.

CDR3: CASSLRGDRDEKLFF. CDR3 DNA sequence: TGTGCCAGCAGTCTACGGGGGGACAGAGATGAAAAACTGTTTTTT. J is TRBJ1-4 and V is TRBV6-5, with 7 bases matching TRBD1. V was pared by 5 bases and J by 6 bases, with 9 bases of the junction left unmatched. In germline, CDR1 is MNHEY, CDR2 SVGAGI. This CDR3 is 15 amino acids long.

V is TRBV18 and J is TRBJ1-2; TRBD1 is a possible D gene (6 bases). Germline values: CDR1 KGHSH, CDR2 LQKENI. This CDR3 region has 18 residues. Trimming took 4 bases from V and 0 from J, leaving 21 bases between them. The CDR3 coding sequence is TGTGCCAGCTCACGAGCTCCGGGACACTCCGATACTAACTATGGCTACACCTTC. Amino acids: CASSRAPGHSDTNYGYTF.

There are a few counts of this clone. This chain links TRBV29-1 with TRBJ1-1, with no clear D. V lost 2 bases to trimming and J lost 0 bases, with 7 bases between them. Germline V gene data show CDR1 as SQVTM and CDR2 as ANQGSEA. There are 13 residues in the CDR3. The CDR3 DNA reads TGCAGCGTTGAAAAGGGAGTGAACACTGAAGCTTTCTTT. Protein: CSVEKGVNTEAFF.

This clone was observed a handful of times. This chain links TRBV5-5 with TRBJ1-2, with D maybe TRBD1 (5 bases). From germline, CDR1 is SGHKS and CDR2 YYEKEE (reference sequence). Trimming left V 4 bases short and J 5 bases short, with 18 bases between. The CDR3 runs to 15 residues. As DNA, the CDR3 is TGTGCCAGCAGCCGAGGACGGGGCCGGGGGTATGGCTACACCTTC. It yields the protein CASSRGRGRGYGYTF.

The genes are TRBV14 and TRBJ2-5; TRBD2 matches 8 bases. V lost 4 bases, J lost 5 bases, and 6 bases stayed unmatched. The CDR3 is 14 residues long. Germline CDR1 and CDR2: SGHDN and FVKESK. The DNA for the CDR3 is TGTGCCAGCAGCCCGTTAGCGGGGTGGGAGACCCAGTACTTC. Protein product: CASSPLAGWETQYF.